The 12 T cell receptor beta chains given below trace back to one sample, sequenced in a study of blood T cell repertoires in COVID-19. The data were produced by immunoSEQ multiplex PCR, yet TCRdb's version contains in-frame clones alone and is incomplete. The sample has approximately 70,000 clones; roughly 89% are singletons. The sample taken for sequencing was peripheral blood. These receptors came from a woman aged 50 to 60 with acute or convalescent COVID-19.

This chain uses TRBV19 with TRBJ1-2; possibly TRBD1 for D (6 bases). V dropped 7 bases and J dropped 4 bases, with 16 bases sitting between them. Germline V gene sequence: CDR1 LNHDA, CDR2 SQIVND (reference sequence). The CDR3 is 14 residues long. In nucleotides, the CDR3 is TGTGCCAGTACCAGTATGGACAGAACCTATGGCTACACCTTC. Amino acid sequence: CASTSMDRTYGYTF.

The chain carries TRBV7-9 and TRBJ2-3, with a tentative D call TRBD2 (5 bases). Germline CDR1 is SEHNR and CDR2 is FQNEAQ (reference sequence). V lost 8 bases, J lost 0 bases, and 18 bases lay in between. This CDR3 spans 16 amino acids. CDR3 DNA sequence: TGTGCCAGCCTCATTTTCGGAGCGGAGAGCACAGATACGCAGTATTTT. Translated: CASLIFGAESTDTQYF.

In this sample, this clone turned up once. This chain uses TRBV5-1 with TRBJ1-1; perhaps TRBD1 as D (6 bases). CDR1 and CDR2 from the germline V gene are SGHRS and YFSETQ. The CDR3 sequence is 16 residues long. V dropped 4 bases and J dropped 0 bases, with 16 bases sitting between them. The CDR3 protein is CASSTGQRIMNTEAFF. DNA of the CDR3: TGCGCCAGCAGCACCGGACAGCGTATAATGAACACTGAAGCTTTCTTT.

The chain couples TRBV11-1 to TRBJ2-1; 11 positions match TRBD2. The CDR3 spans 15 residues. After removal of 5 bases from V and 3 bases from J, the junction contained 3 bases not matched to a gene. Germline CDR1 SGHAT, CDR2 FQDESV (reference sequence). The CDR3 region has the DNA TGTGCCAGCAGCCCTAGCGGGGGGAACTACAATGAGCAGTTCTTC. It translates to CASSPSGGNYNEQFF.

This chain links TRBV19 with TRBJ1-1; 7 nucleotides match TRBD1. Germline trimming cut 6 bases from V and 1 base from J; bases unmatched to any gene: 2. This CDR3 spans 13 amino acids. CDR1 is LNHDA, CDR2 SQIVND, per germline (reference sequence). As DNA, the CDR3 is TGTGCCAGTAGGACAGGGAGGAACACTGAAGCTTTCTTT. Its protein product is CASRTGRNTEAFF.

V usage is TRBV15 and J usage is TRBJ1-1; D unresolved. The CDR3 is 15 residues long. Germline V gene lookup returns CDR1 LNHNV and CDR2 YYDKDF (reference sequence). Trimming stripped 1 base from V and 4 bases from J, with 13 bases between. CDR3 nucleotides: TGTGCCACCAGCAGAGCGGGCCTAGGGAGCACTGAAGCTTTCTTT. Translation gives CATSRAGLGSTEAFF.

This chain uses TRBV28 with TRBJ1-1; perhaps TRBD1 as D (5 bases). CDR3 size: 13 residues. V was shortened by 6 bases and J by 0 bases, with 8 bases between the two germline ends. The germline CDR1 and CDR2 sequences are MDHEN and SYDVKM. Here the CDR3 reads CASRGPMNTEAFF. The CDR3, as DNA: TGTGCCAGCAGGGGGCCTATGAACACTGAAGCTTTCTTT.

The chain carries TRBV9 and TRBJ2-5; the match to TRBD2 covers 12 bases. Germline V gives CDR1 SGDLS, CDR2 YYNGEE. Trimming cost V 3 bases and J 1 base; bases outside gene matches: 4. The CDR3 contains 16 residues. The CDR3: CASSGRTSGTQETQYF. The CDR3 coding sequence is TGTGCCAGCAGCGGTCGGACTAGCGGGACCCAAGAGACCCAGTACTTC.

This chain connects TRBV2 to TRBJ1-2, with TRBD1 identical over 7 bases. There are 12 residues in the CDR3. Trimming removed 6 bases from V and 6 bases from J; junction bases left unmatched: 4. Germline CDR1 SNHLY, CDR2 FYNNEI. The chain's CDR3 is CASRTGMDGYTF. The CDR3 nucleotides are TGTGCCAGCAGGACAGGGATGGATGGCTACACCTTC.

The V call is TRBV5-1, the J call TRBJ1-2; possible D gene TRBD1, 5 bases. V lost 4 bases to trimming and J lost 4 bases, with 14 bases between them. CDR1 and CDR2 (germline): SGHRS, YFSETQ. The CDR3 loop spans 14 amino acids. The CDR3 is CASSPQGAPYGYTF. Written as DNA, the CDR3 is TGCGCCAGCAGCCCCCAAGGGGCACCCTATGGCTACACCTTC.

This sequence joins TRBV10-2 and TRBJ1-2; 7 nucleotides agree with TRBD1. CDR3 length: 14 residues. V shed 6 bases and J 4 bases; nucleotides not matched to a gene: 8. The germline gives CDR1 WSHSY, CDR2 SAAADI. The CDR3 region has the DNA TGCGCCAGCAGGGGGGGACAGCTCCCCTATGGCTACACCTTC. It specifies CASRGGQLPYGYTF.

This chain joins TRBV12-3 or TRBV12-4 and TRBJ2-4; D remains ambiguous. CDR3 length: 13 amino acids. The ends were cut back, 6 bases at V and 6 bases at J, with 12 bases in the middle. CDR3 sequence: CASRTGLRNIQYF. CDR3 bases: TGTGCCAGCAGGACTGGTTTGAGAAACATTCAGTACTTC.